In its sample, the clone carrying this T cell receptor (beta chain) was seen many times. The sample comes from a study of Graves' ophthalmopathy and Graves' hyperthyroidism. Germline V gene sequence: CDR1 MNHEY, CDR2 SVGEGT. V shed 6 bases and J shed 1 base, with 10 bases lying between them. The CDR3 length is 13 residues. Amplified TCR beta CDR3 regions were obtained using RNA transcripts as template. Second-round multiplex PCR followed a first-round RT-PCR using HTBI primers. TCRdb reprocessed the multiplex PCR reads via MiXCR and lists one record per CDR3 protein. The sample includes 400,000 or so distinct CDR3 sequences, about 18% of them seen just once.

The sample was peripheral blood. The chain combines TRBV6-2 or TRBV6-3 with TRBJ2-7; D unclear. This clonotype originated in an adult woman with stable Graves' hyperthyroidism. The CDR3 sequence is CASRPAGSYEQYF. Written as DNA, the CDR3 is TGTGCCAGCAGACCGGCCGGATCCTACGAGCAGTACTTC.